Below are 22 T cell receptor beta chains sequenced from a single sample in a study of cytomegalovirus exposure and HLA in healthy donors. Produced via immunoSEQ multiplex PCR; TCRdb's table is partial and in-frame only. Of 50,000 to 80,000 clones detected, about 95% appear once; the ten largest clones hold almost 6%. The source material was PBMCs. All receptors come from a woman aged 18-29 years in good health and CMV-seropositive.

CDR3 nucleotide sequence: TGTGCCAGCAGCTTTGTACGGAACCCTCTAGGAGAAAAACTGTTTTTT. This sequence encodes CASSFVRNPLGEKLFF. The chain couples TRBV5-8 to TRBJ1-4; no clear D gene. Germline V gene lookup returns CDR1 SGHTS and CDR2 YDEGEE. The germline V and J ends were trimmed by 2 bases and 8 bases, with 19 bases remaining between them. The CDR3 spans 16 residues.

This clone showed up just once. This chain uses TRBV28 with TRBJ2-5, with a tentative D call TRBD1 (6 bases). CDR1 is MDHEN, CDR2 SYDVKM, per germline. There are 15 residues in the CDR3. The V end lost 7 bases, the J end lost 1 base, and 16 bases lay between the germline ends. The CDR3 DNA sequence: TGTGCCAGCACCCAAATCGGACAGACCCAAGAGACCCAGTACTTC. This sequence encodes CASTQIGQTQETQYF.

The J gene is TRBJ2-7, the V gene TRBV11-2; no reliable D call. This CDR3 has 14 residues. Germline V gene data show CDR1 as SGHAT and CDR2 as FQNNGV. V lost 0 bases, J lost 3 bases, and 9 bases lay in between. The chain's CDR3 is CASSLDSSFYEQYF. For the CDR3, the DNA is TGTGCCAGCAGCTTAGACAGTTCCTTCTACGAGCAGTACTTC.

Details on this clone: The junction shows a germline mismatch at one end, possibly a read error. The chain joins TRBV20-1 to TRBJ1-2, with TRBD1 matching 7 bases. The CDR3 has 10 residues. CDR1 is DFQATT and CDR2 is SNEGSKA in the germline V gene (reference sequence). The CDR3 sequence is CSASPTGVPF. DNA of the CDR3: TGCAGTGCTAGCCCCACAGGGGTCCCTTTC.

This sequence joins TRBV9 and TRBJ2-7; 10 bases are shared with TRBD2. Germline CDR1 reads SGDLS; CDR2 reads YYNGEE. The CDR3 spans 16 residues. V dropped 5 bases and J dropped 2; count of bases not matched to a gene: 10. CDR3 coding DNA: TGTGCCAGCAGTTATGGACTAGCGGACACGACCTACGAGCAGTACTTC. Translated, it gives CASSYGLADTTYEQYF.

This clone was detected once. The chain recombines TRBV4-2 with TRBJ2-7, with TRBD2 matching 9 bases. Per germline, CDR1 LGHNA and CDR2 YNFKEQ. The trim removed 0 bases at V and 6 bases at J, leaving 6 bases unmatched. CDR3 size: 15 residues. The chain's CDR3 is CASSQEAGGPSEQYF. DNA for the CDR3: TGTGCCAGCAGCCAAGAGGCGGGAGGGCCTAGCGAGCAGTACTTC.

The chain links TRBV7-9 to TRBJ2-6; maybe TRBD2 (6 bases). Germline CDR1 is SEHNR and CDR2 is FQNEAQ (reference sequence). Trimming stripped 3 bases from V and 0 bases from J, with 15 bases between. This CDR3 spans 18 amino acids. This CDR3 is CASSFREDYISGANVLTF. For the CDR3, the DNA is TGTGCCAGCAGCTTCAGGGAGGATTACATCTCTGGGGCCAACGTCCTGACTTTC. Filled out from reference TRBV7-9 and TRBJ2-6, the complete variable domain reads DTGVSQNPRHKITKRGQNVTFRCDPISEHNRLYWYRQTLGQGPEFLTYFQNEAQLEKSRLLSDRFSAERPKGSFSTLEIQRTEQGDSAMYLCASSFREDYISGANVLTFGAGSRLTVL.

The rearrangement links TRBV7-2 to TRBJ2-3, with D maybe TRBD2 (5 bases). The CDR3 is 17 amino acids. The V gene's germline CDR1 is SGHTA and CDR2 FQGNSA. V lost 5 bases and J lost 1, with 19 bases in between. This chain's CDR3 is CASSPQHALEGTDTQYF. CDR3 bases: TGTGCCAGCAGCCCCCAGCATGCACTAGAGGGCACAGATACGCAGTATTTT.

The CDR3 protein is CAGTSGNYNEQFF. Here the CDR3 DNA reads TGTGCCGGGACTAGCGGGAACTACAATGAGCAGTTCTTC. The chain combines TRBV30 with TRBJ2-1; 13 bases map to TRBD2. Trimming cost V 8 bases and J 3 bases; bases outside gene matches: 1. Per germline, CDR1 GTSNPN and CDR2 SVGIG (reference sequence). The CDR3 has 13 residues.

The V and J genes are TRBV2 and TRBJ2-5; maybe TRBD2 (6 bases). The CDR3 totals 15 residues. Per germline, CDR1 SNHLY and CDR2 FYNNEI. V dropped 1 base and J dropped 5 bases, with 14 bases sitting between them. CDR3 nucleotides: TGTGCCAGCAGTGAAGGGGACGGGAGCCATGAGACCCAGTACTTC. This translates into CASSEGDGSHETQYF.

The chain employs TRBV12-5 and TRBJ1-1; 8 bases map to TRBD1. The CDR3 length is 17 residues. Losses at the gene ends were 0 bases for V and 1 base for J; bases not matched to a gene: 7. CDR1 is LGHNT, CDR2 FRNRAP, per germline. The CDR3 sequence: CASGLVHGQGGNTEAFF. CDR3 nucleotides: TGTGCTAGTGGTTTGGTACACGGACAGGGTGGGAACACTGAAGCTTTCTTT.

The chain links TRBV7-3 to TRBJ1-4; 11 bases are a match to TRBD1. The trim removed 5 bases at V and 8 bases at J, leaving 10 bases unmatched. The germline V gene encodes CDR1 SGHTA and CDR2 FQGTGA. This CDR3 contains 16 residues. DNA for the CDR3: TGTGCCAGCAGCCCGGGACAGGGGGTCGTCAACGAAAAACTGTTTTTT. Its protein product is CASSPGQGVVNEKLFF.

The rearrangement joins TRBV27 to TRBJ1-1; 7 bases line up with TRBD1. The CDR3 runs 15 residues. Germline-derived CDR1 and CDR2 are MNHEY and SMNVEV (reference sequence). The V gene end was trimmed by 5 bases and the J gene end by 4 bases; junction bases not matched to a gene: 10. CDR3 DNA sequence: TGTGCCAGCAGTGCCCGACAGGGTCTTGTCACTGAAGCTTTCTTT. It is translated as CASSARQGLVTEAFF.

The V call is TRBV27, the J call TRBJ2-3; the match to TRBD2 covers 8 bases. This CDR3 is 14 amino acids long. CDR1 and CDR2 from the germline V gene are MNHEY and SMNVEV (reference sequence). V lost 6 bases and J lost 3; bases outside the gene matches: 5. CDR3 in DNA: TGTGCCAGCAGAGAAAGCGGGAGAACAGATACGCAGTATTTT. Its translation: CASRESGRTDTQYF.

This clone was observed once. Compared with germline, one end of the junction differs, possibly owing to a read error. This chain connects TRBV7-7 to TRBJ2-1; D is perhaps TRBD1 (5 bases). Germline loops: CDR1 SSHAT, CDR2 FNYEAQ (reference sequence). CDR3 size: 15 residues. In DNA, the CDR3 is TGTGCTAGCAGCTTAGATCAGGGCTCCTACAATGAGCAGTTCTTC. Its translation: CASSLDQGSYNEQFF.

This clone was observed a few times. The chain employs TRBV6-1 and TRBJ2-1; TRBD2 aligns across 8 bases. This CDR3 contains 15 residues. The germline gives CDR1 MNHNS, CDR2 SASEGT. V was pared by 1 base and J by 10 bases, with 9 bases of the junction left unmatched. The DNA of the CDR3 is TGTGCCAGCAGTGAAGAAGGTAGCGGGACAAGCGAGCAGTTCTTC. It specifies CASSEEGSGTSEQFF.

The V gene is TRBV20-1, the J gene TRBJ1-1; no definite D call. Trimming removed 5 bases from V and 0 bases from J, with 4 bases in between. This CDR3 comprises 11 residues. CDR1 DFQATT and CDR2 SNEGSKA come from the germline V gene (reference sequence). The CDR3 region is CSAPVNTEAFF. The CDR3 DNA reads TGCAGTGCTCCGGTGAACACTGAAGCTTTCTTT.

V usage is TRBV6-5 and J usage is TRBJ1-5, with 8 positions matching TRBD1. The CDR3 totals 13 residues. The germline gives CDR1 MNHEY, CDR2 SVGAGI. The V and J ends lost 5 bases and 10 bases, in that order; junction bases with no gene match: 7. CDR3: CASSPQGAFPQHF. For the CDR3, the DNA is TGTGCCAGCAGTCCCCAGGGGGCCTTCCCCCAGCATTTT.

This rearrangement joins TRBV6-5 to TRBJ2-2, with D unclear. The CDR3 has 13 amino acids. Germline V gene data show CDR1 as MNHEY and CDR2 as SVGAGI. The V and J ends lost 2 bases and 6 bases respectively, with 7 bases between them. This CDR3 reads CASSYVGPGELFF. DNA of the CDR3: TGTGCCAGCAGTTACGTTGGCCCCGGGGAGCTGTTTTTT.

The chain combines TRBV5-1 with TRBJ1-2; no clear D. The V and J ends lost 1 base and 7 bases respectively, with 11 bases between them. The CDR3 is made up of 13 amino acids. CDR1 is SGHRS, CDR2 YFSETQ, per germline. CDR3 bases: TGCGCCAGCAGCTTGCAGTCTGAGCGTGGCTACACCTTC. Encoded protein: CASSLQSERGYTF.

The chain recombines TRBV28 with TRBJ2-1; TRBD2 might be the D (5 bases). Germline V gives CDR1 MDHEN, CDR2 SYDVKM. The CDR3 runs to 17 residues. The ends were cut back, 4 bases at V and 4 bases at J, with 20 bases in the middle. The CDR3: CASSSLSAERLYNEQFF. For the CDR3, the DNA is TGTGCCAGCAGTTCCTTATCAGCGGAACGACTTTACAATGAGCAGTTCTTC.

This clone was recorded only once. The CDR3, as DNA: TGTGCCAGCAGCTTAAGGGACAGGCGCTACGAGCAGTACTTC. Translated, it gives CASSLRDRRYEQYF. The chain links TRBV11-2 to TRBJ2-7, with 8 bases fitting TRBD1. V gave up 2 bases and J gave up 3 bases; unmatched junction bases: 3. The germline gives CDR1 SGHAT, CDR2 FQNNGV. The length of the CDR3 is 14 residues.